This T cell receptor (beta chain) was captured by sequencing in a study of T cells in Graves' hyperthyroidism and ophthalmopathy. V shed 4 bases, J shed 1 base, and the junction held 6 bases outside the gene matches. Germline lookup yields CDR1 SNHLY and CDR2 FYNNEI. This CDR3 comprises 17 residues. This clonotype was counted at least ten times. Using RNA transcripts as the source, TCR beta CDR3 regions were amplified. Using the HTBI primer set, a first-round RT-PCR was run on the TCR CDR3. MiXCR, applied by TCRdb to the multiplex PCR reads, yields one record per CDR3 protein. This sample has some 600,000 distinct CDR3 sequences, with approximately 13% found just once.

The clonotype comes from a woman in her 30s with Graves' hyperthyroidism that later progressed to Graves' ophthalmopathy. The sequenced material came from blood. V usage is TRBV2 and J usage is TRBJ2-6; 8 positions match TRBD1. The chain's CDR3 is CASSVGQGRSGANVLTF. CDR3 coding DNA: TGTGCCAGCAGTGTTGGACAGGGACGGTCTGGGGCCAACGTCCTGACTTTC.